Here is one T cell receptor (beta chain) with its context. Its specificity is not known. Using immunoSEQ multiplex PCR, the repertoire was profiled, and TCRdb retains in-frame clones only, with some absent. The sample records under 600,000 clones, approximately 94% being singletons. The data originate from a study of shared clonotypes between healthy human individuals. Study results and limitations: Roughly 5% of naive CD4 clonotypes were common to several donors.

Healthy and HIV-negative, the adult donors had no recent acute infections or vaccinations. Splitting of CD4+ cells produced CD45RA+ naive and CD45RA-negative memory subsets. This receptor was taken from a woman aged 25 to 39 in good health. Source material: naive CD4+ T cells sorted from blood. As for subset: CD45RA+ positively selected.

This CDR3 is CASSFGGGLNTEAFF. Written as DNA, the CDR3 is TGCGCCAGCAGCTTTGGCGGGGGGTTGAACACTGAAGCTTTCTTT. The chain links TRBV5-1 to TRBJ1-1, with D possibly being TRBD1 (5 bases). CDR3 length equals 15 residues. Germline CDR1 reads SGHRS; CDR2 reads YFSETQ. V lost 2 bases, J lost 0 bases, and 11 bases lay in between.